This T cell receptor (beta chain) appears in the sequencing data of a study of preoperative IRX-2 immunotherapy in early breast cancer. This clone was seen a handful of times. The treatment is: preoperative locoregional IRX-2 cytokine immunotherapy. TCRdb's copy holds only in-frame clones and misses some; the assay was immunoSEQ multiplex PCR. The sample carries fewer than 35,000 clones, nearly 90% recorded once. The TCR sequence derives from a human donor with breast cancer. The sequencing here drew on tumor tissue, taken after IRX-2 immunotherapy.

CDR3 coding DNA: TGTGCCAGCAGCAAAATAGGGGGTAGCAATCAGCCCCAGCATTTT. This gives the protein CASSKIGGSNQPQHF. The rearrangement links TRBV6-8 to TRBJ1-5; TRBD1 is a possible D gene (6 bases). This CDR3 has 15 amino acids. Trimming removed 6 bases at V and 0 bases at J, with 12 bases between. The germline CDR1 and CDR2 sequences are MNHGY and SAAAGT.